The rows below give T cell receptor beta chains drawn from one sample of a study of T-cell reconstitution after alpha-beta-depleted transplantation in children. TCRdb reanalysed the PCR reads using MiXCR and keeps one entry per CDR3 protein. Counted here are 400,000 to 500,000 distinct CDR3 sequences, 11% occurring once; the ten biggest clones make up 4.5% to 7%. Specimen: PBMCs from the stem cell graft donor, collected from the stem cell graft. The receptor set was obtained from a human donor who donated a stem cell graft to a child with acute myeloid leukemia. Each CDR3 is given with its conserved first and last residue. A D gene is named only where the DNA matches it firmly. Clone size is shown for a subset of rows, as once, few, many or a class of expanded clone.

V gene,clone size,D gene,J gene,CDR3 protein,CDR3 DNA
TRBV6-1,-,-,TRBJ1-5,CASSEAPNQPQHF,TGTGCCAGCAGTGAAGCTCCAAATCAGCCCCAGCATTTT
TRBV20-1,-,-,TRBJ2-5,CSAPDKVQETQYF,TGCAGTGCTCCGGACAAGGTCCAAGAGACCCAGTACTTC
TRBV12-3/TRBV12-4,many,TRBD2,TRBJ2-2,CASTFSGAVGELFF,TGTGCCAGCACCTTTAGCGGGGCCGTCGGGGAGCTGTTTTTT
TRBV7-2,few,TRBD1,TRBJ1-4,CASSPRDRGEKLFF,TGTGCCAGCAGCCCCCGGGACAGAGGTGAAAAACTGTTTTTT
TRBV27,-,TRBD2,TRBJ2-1,CASSPYLGREDAHEQFF,TGTGCCAGCAGTCCCTACCTCGGGCGGGAGGATGCTCATGAGCAGTTCTTC
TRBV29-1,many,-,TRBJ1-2,CSVESSFGGYTF,TGCAGCGTTGAAAGCTCGTTCGGTGGCTACACCTTC
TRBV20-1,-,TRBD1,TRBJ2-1,CSAPLRTGVNEQFF,TGCAGTGCTCCTCTGCGGACAGGGGTTAATGAGCAGTTCTTC
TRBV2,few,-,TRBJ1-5,CASRRNQPQHF,TGTGCCAGCCGTAGGAATCAGCCCCAGCATTTT
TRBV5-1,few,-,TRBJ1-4,CASRTQATNEKLFF,TGCGCCAGCAGGACTCAAGCAACTAATGAAAAACTGTTTTTT
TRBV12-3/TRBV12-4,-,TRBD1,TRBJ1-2,CASSLALGQDYTF,TGTGCCAGCAGTTTAGCGCTCGGACAGGACTACACCTTC
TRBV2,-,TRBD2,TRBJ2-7,CASSGPGLPYEQYF,TGTGCCAGCAGTGGGCCGGGACTACCTTACGAGCAGTACTTC
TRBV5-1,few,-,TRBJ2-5,CASSSNPQGQETQYF,TGCGCCAGCAGCTCGAACCCACAGGGCCAAGAGACCCAGTACTTC
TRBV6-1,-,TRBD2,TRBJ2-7,CASSPRLSSGSYEQYF,TGTGCCAGCAGTCCGCGTCTTTCCAGCGGGAGTTACGAGCAGTACTTC
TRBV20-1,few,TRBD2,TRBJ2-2,CSARDLASGRDTGELFF,TGCAGTGCTAGAGATCTGGCTAGCGGGAGGGATACCGGGGAGCTGTTTTTT
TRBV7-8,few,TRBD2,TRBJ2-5,CASSLAGGGLETQYF,TGTGCCAGCAGCTTAGCCGGGGGGGGCCTAGAGACCCAGTACTTC
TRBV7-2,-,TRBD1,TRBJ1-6,CASSLVGGSGNSPLHF,TGTGCCAGCAGCTTAGTAGGGGGCTCGGGGAATTCACCCCTCCACTTT
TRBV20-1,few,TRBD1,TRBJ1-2,CSAHPARDRVQGRGYTF,TGCAGTGCTCATCCGGCCCGGGACAGGGTTCAGGGTAGGGGCTACACCTTC
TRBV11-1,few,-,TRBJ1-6,CASSSTITGWGSYNSPLHF,TGTGCCAGCAGCTCGACTATCACAGGCTGGGGCTCCTATAATTCACCCCTCCACTTT
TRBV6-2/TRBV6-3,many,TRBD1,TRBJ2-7,CASSSPGDRGSYEQYF,TGTGCCAGCAGTTCGCCAGGGGACAGGGGGAGCTACGAGCAGTACTTC
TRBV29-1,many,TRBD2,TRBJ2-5,CSSLAGLGVTQYF,TGCAGCTCATTAGCGGGATTGGGGGTGACCCAGTACTTC
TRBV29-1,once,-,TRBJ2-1,CSVVRWSGRNEQFF,TGCAGCGTTGTTAGGTGGTCGGGACGAAATGAGCAGTTCTTC
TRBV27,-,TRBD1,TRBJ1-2,CASSLGRGRGQGHTF,TGTGCCAGCAGTTTAGGGCGCGGCAGGGGGCAAGGCCACACCTTC
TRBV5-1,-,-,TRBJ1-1,CASSLSRGWENTEAFF,TGCGCCAGCAGCTTGAGTCGGGGGTGGGAGAATACTGAAGCTTTCTTT
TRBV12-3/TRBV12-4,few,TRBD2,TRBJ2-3,CASSLPSSPQRGSTDTQYF,TGTGCCAGCAGTTTACCATCCTCCCCCCAGCGGGGGAGCACAGATACGCAGTATTTT
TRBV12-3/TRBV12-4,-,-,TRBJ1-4,CASTPGVGANLDNSEKLFF,TGTGCCAGCACCCCGGGGGTTGGAGCCAACCTCGACAATAGTGAAAAACTGTTTTTT
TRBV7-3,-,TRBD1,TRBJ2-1,CASSPGQGSSYNEQFF,TGTGCCAGCAGCCCAGGACAGGGGAGCTCCTACAATGAGCAGTTCTTC
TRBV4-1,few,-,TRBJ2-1,CASSQETHSSTEQFF,TGCGCCAGCAGCCAAGAAACTCACTCCTCGACCGAGCAGTTCTTC
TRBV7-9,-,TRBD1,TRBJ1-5,CASSLATGDQPQHF,TGTGCCAGCAGCCTAGCCACAGGGGACCAGCCCCAGCATTTT
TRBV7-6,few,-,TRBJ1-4,CASSSSRGEKLFF,TGTGCCAGCAGCTCTAGCCGGGGGGAAAAACTGTTTTTT
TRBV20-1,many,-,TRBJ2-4,CSALDGTKNIQYF,TGCAGTGCCCTAGACGGGACCAAAAACATTCAGTACTTC
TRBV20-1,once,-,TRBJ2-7,CSAGTLERQYF,TGCAGTGCTGGGACCCTCGAGCGTCAGTACTTC
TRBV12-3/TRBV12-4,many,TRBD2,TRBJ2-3,CASRFGGDTDTQYF,TGTGCCAGCAGGTTCGGGGGGGACACAGATACGCAGTATTTT
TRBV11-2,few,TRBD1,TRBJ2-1,CASSVSTLQTGLLYNEQFF,TGTGCCAGCAGCGTCTCTACCCTCCAGACAGGGCTATTGTACAATGAGCAGTTCTTC
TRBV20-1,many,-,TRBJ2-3,CSAAGVTDTQYF,TGCAGTGCAGCAGGAGTCACAGATACGCAGTATTTT
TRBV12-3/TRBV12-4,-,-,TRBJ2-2,CASRRGGGAKNTGELFF,TGTGCCAGCAGGCGAGGAGGGGGCGCGAAGAACACCGGGGAGCTGTTTTTT
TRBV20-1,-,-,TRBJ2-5,CSARDLKQGYVQETQYF,TGCAGTGCTAGGGACCTTAAGCAAGGATACGTTCAAGAGACCCAGTACTTC
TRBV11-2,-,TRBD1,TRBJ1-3,CASSSDRGVDTIYF,TGTGCCAGCAGCTCCGACAGGGGGGTAGACACCATATATTTT
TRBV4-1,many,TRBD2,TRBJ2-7,CASSQGAAGGYEQYF,TGCGCCAGCAGCCAAGGGGCAGCGGGAGGGTACGAGCAGTACTTC
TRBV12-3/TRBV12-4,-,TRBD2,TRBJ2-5,CASSFGGSGGWTETQYF,TGTGCCAGCAGTTTCGGGGGGTCGGGGGGTTGGACAGAGACCCAGTACTTC
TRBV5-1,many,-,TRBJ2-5,CASSLGQETQYF,TGCGCCAGCAGCTTGGGACAAGAGACCCAGTACTTC
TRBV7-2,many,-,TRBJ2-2,CASSSQATLRRTGELFF,TGTGCCAGCAGCTCACAGGCTACCCTCAGGAGGACCGGGGAGCTGTTTTTT
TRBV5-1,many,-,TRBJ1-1,CASSPGWNTEAFF,TGCGCCAGCAGCCCAGGGTGGAACACTGAAGCTTTCTTT
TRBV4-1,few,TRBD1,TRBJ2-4,CASSQVPPGQGLLAKNIQYF,TGCGCCAGCAGCCAAGTCCCACCCGGACAGGGGTTGTTAGCCAAAAACATTCAGTACTTC
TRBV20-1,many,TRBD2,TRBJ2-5,CSARDASGGQETQYF,TGCAGTGCTAGAGACGCGAGCGGGGGCCAAGAGACCCAGTACTTC